Listed below are T cell receptor beta chains from one sample, sequenced in a study of prognosis after radiotherapy for stage I lung cancer. TCRdb analysed the multiplex PCR reads with MiXCR anew, one entry per CDR3 protein. This sample yields about 35,000 distinct CDR3 sequences, of which 25% to 40% are seen a single time; 25% to 30% belongs to the top ten. This sample comprised PBMCs, obtained before or after stereotactic body radiation therapy (not recorded which). The receptors derive from a donor at least 50 years old with non-small cell lung cancer. Both conserved end residues are part of each CDR3. A D gene is named only where the DNA matches it firmly. Clone sizes are given selectively: once, few, many, or a class where the clone is expanded.

>TRBV6-2/TRBV6-3|.|.|TRBJ1-3
TGTGCCAGCAGTGAAAAGGAGGGGGATACCGGAAACACCATATATTTT
CASSEKEGDTGNTIYF
>TRBV7-9|.|many|TRBJ1-4
TGTGCCAGCAGCGGGACGGTAACTAATGAAAAACTGTTTTTT
CASSGTVTNEKLFF
>TRBV12-3/TRBV12-4|.|many|TRBJ1-6
TGTGCCAGCAGTTTCGGGCAAAGTAATTCACCCCTCCACTTT
CASSFGQSNSPLHF
>TRBV6-1|TRBD1|many|TRBJ1-5
TGTGCCAGCAGTGGAGCTGACAGGGTGGGCAATCAGCCCCAGCATTTT
CASSGADRVGNQPQHF
>TRBV5-5|.|few|TRBJ2-5
TGTGCCAGCAGCGTACTGGTGGGGGAGACCCAGTACTTC
CASSVLVGETQYF
>TRBV5-1|TRBD1|many|TRBJ1-1
TGCGCCAGCAGCCCGGAACCCCGCCGACAGGGTGAAGCTTTCTTT
CASSPEPRRQGEAFF
>TRBV20-1|TRBD1|few|TRBJ1-2
TGCAGTGCTCGACCAGGGGGCGGCTATGGCTACACCTTC
CSARPGGGYGYTF
>TRBV5-8|.|many|TRBJ1-1
TGTGCCAGCAGCTTGTTTGGACCCATGAACACTGAAGCTTTCTTT
CASSLFGPMNTEAFF
>TRBV20-1|.|many|TRBJ1-5
TGCAGTGCTAGAGGGTCTTTCGGCAATCAGCCCCAGCATTTT
CSARGSFGNQPQHF
>TRBV15|.|many|TRBJ2-7
TGTGCCACCAGCAGGGCCCCCGCCAGGGCCATAAACGAGCAGTACTTC
CATSRAPARAINEQYF
>TRBV6-5|TRBD1|many|TRBJ2-7
TGTGCCAGCAGTTACGGACAGGGGGCCGCCTACGAGCAGTACTTC
CASSYGQGAAYEQYF
>TRBV9|.|many|TRBJ1-5
TGTGCCAGCAGCGTAGGAGGGAACAGCAATCAGCCCCAGCATTTT
CASSVGGNSNQPQHF
>TRBV6-2/TRBV6-3|TRBD2|.|TRBJ2-3
TGTGCCAGCACAAGCGGGATTACGACAGATACGCAGTATTTT
CASTSGITTDTQYF
>TRBV6-1|.|.|TRBJ2-1
TGTGCCATCAGGGGGACTGGCTCCTACAATGAGCAGTTCTTC
CAIRGTGSYNEQFF
>TRBV6-1|.|.|TRBJ2-5
TGTGCCAGCAGCGAGGCAGGGTTCGGGACCCAGTACTTC
CASSEAGFGTQYF
>TRBV6-1|TRBD1|many|TRBJ1-5
TGTGCCAGCAGAGGTCAGGGGGGGAATCAGCCCCAGCATTTT
CASRGQGGNQPQHF
>TRBV20-1|.|many|TRBJ2-1
TGCAGTGCTCTATCCTTAGGGCCTGAGCAGTTCTTC
CSALSLGPEQFF
>TRBV28|TRBD1|many|TRBJ2-7
TGTGCCAGCAGTTTCAGGCAGGGGGCGGGGGAGCAGTACTTC
CASSFRQGAGEQYF
>TRBV7-9|.|.|TRBJ1-1
TGTGCCAGCAGCTTAGCGGGCTACATGAACACTGAAGCTTTCTTT
CASSLAGYMNTEAFF
>TRBV6-5|.|.|TRBJ2-3
TGTGCCAGAAGTTATCGTCGGAGCTGGGGATCACGAGATACGCAGTATTTT
CARSYRRSWGSRDTQYF
>TRBV5-4|.|few|TRBJ2-3
TGTGCCACCCGAGGGGGGGGGCCCACAGATACGCAGTATTTT
CATRGGGPTDTQYF
>TRBV20-1|.|many|TRBJ2-7
TGCAGAGCCGACTCCACCTACGAGCAGTACTTC
CRADSTYEQYF
>TRBV20-1|.|.|TRBJ2-2
TGCAGTGCTAGTAAGGCCGGGGCTAACGCCTGTGAGCTGTTTTTT
CSASKAGANACELFF
>TRBV5-1|TRBD2|.|TRBJ2-1
TGCGCCAGCAGCTTTGGGACTACCAATGAGCAGTTCTTC
CASSFGTTNEQFF
>TRBV12-3/TRBV12-4|.|many|TRBJ1-3
TGTGCCAGCAGACTGGCTGGGATAGGGGACACCATATATTTT
CASRLAGIGDTIYF
>TRBV30|.|many|TRBJ1-1
TGTGCCTGGAGCCATGTGACCCCGAACACTGAAGCTTTCTTT
CAWSHVTPNTEAFF
>TRBV20-1|TRBD1|many|TRBJ1-2
TGCAGTGCTACAGGACAGGGGGCAGGCAACTATGGCTACACCTTC
CSATGQGAGNYGYTF
>TRBV5-1|.|many|TRBJ1-2
TGCGCCAGCAGCTTAGGACATAACTATGGCTACACCTTC
CASSLGHNYGYTF
>TRBV10-3|.|many|TRBJ1-3
TGTGCCATCAGAGGAGAGGCTTCTGGAAACACCATATATTTT
CAIRGEASGNTIYF
>TRBV27|.|many|TRBJ1-2
TGTGCCAGCAGACAACCTTTAGGTGGCTACACCTTC
CASRQPLGGYTF
>TRBV13|.|many|TRBJ2-7
TGTGCCAGCAGCCTAACCATAGGCGAGCAGTACTTC
CASSLTIGEQYF
>TRBV6-1|.|many|TRBJ1-2
TGTGCCAGCAAGGACAGCTACCCAAAAAACTATGGCTACACCTTC
CASKDSYPKNYGYTF
>TRBV20-1|.|.|TRBJ1-2
TGCAGTGCTAGAGTGGAGGCGGGTACCTATTGCTACACCTTC
CSARVEAGTYCYTF
>TRBV24-1|.|many|TRBJ2-2
TGTGCCACCAGTGATTCAGGGTACCCCCCACTCGGGGAGCTGTTTTTT
CATSDSGYPPLGELFF
>TRBV9|TRBD1|many|TRBJ1-2
TGTGCCAGCAGCGTAGGCGGAGACAGGGTGGGTGGCTACACCTTC
CASSVGGDRVGGYTF
>TRBV3-1|.|.|TRBJ2-2
TGTGCCAGCAGCAAAGTACGGGCCGGGGAGCTGTTTTTT
CASSKVRAGELFF
>TRBV7-3|TRBD1|many|TRBJ1-1
TGTGCCAGCAGCTCTAACGGAGGACAGGGGAGAGCTTTCTTT
CASSSNGGQGRAFF
>TRBV18|TRBD1|many|TRBJ1-4
TGTGCCAGCTCACCGTTTGGGACAGGAGATGAAAAACTGTTTTTT
CASSPFGTGDEKLFF
>TRBV6-2/TRBV6-3|TRBD1|.|TRBJ2-7
TGTGCCAGCAGTGAGTTTAGAGGGGGCTTTTCCTACGAGCGGTACTTC
CASSEFRGGFSYERYF
>TRBV6-2/TRBV6-3|.|medium-sized|TRBJ1-2
TGTGCCAGCAGTTACTCGTCATTACCGGGACACTCCACTAACTATGGCTACACCTTC
CASSYSSLPGHSTNYGYTF
>TRBV20-1|.|many|TRBJ1-2
TGCAGTGCTAGAGATGCTCAGCAGTCCTATGGCTACACCTTC
CSARDAQQSYGYTF